This record concerns one T cell receptor (beta chain) sequence. Antigen unknown. The entry originates in a study of shared clonotypes between healthy human individuals. About the study: The study used three CD4 naive, three CD4 memory, two CD8 naive and one CD8 memory plate per donor. Findings and limits, study-wide: Naive subsets usually exceeded memory subsets in estimated richness. Between a few donors, naive CD4 clonotypes were shared at a level of roughly 5.5%.

V lost 3 bases to trimming and J lost 5 bases; unmatched junction nucleotides: 16. The germline V gene encodes CDR1 LGHNA and CDR2 YNFKEQ. CDR3 length equals 20 residues. The authors ran the assay at deep level. TCRdb's table, derived via immunoSEQ multiplex PCR, lists solely in-frame clones and lacks some. The sample has 2 million to 2.5 million clones; more than 85% are singletons. Sequencing input: naive CD4+ T cells from PBMCs. The sample's subset: CD45RA+ positively selected. The TCR comes from a young man in good health. Some clones in this sample may be carry-over from other donors' samples. This chain connects TRBV4-2 to TRBJ2-5; 15 bases are shared with TRBD2. As DNA, the CDR3 is TGTGCCAGCAGCCAGGACCCTCTTACAGGGACTAGCGGGAGGAAGGAGACCCAGTACTTC. Translated, it gives CASSQDPLTGTSGRKETQYF.